The 20 T cell receptor beta chains in this list originate from one sample, sequenced in a study of sequential checkpoint blockade in melanoma (dated by TCRdb to the late 2010s). The library was generated by the immunoSEQ multiplex PCR assay. The clones in this table, taken by TCRdb from immuneACCESS, are in-frame only. Not every clone is retained; where verified, under half of the shortfall comes from an unresolved V gene, and the cause of the rest is unknown. This sample lists about 5,600 clones; around 30% were detected once. Roughly 10% of the sample goes to the ten largest clones. The treatment or condition label, read with the paper, signifies: randomized to nivolumab then ipilimumab (arm A) or the reverse (arm B). Here the sequenced sample was tumor tissue (inferred from file names), taken from a patient given nivolumab and ipilimumab in sequence. These receptors were obtained from a human donor with melanoma.

V gene TRBV30 combines with J gene TRBJ2-7, with no clear D. The germline V gene has CDR1 GTSNPN and CDR2 SVGIG (reference sequence). V lost 2 bases to trimming and J lost 3 bases, with 8 bases between them. This CDR3 spans 12 amino acids. Here the CDR3 reads CAWSPTNYEQYF. DNA of the CDR3: TGTGCCTGGAGTCCTACGAACTACGAGCAGTACTTC.

The rearrangement joins TRBV6-8 to TRBJ2-1; 10 nucleotides align to TRBD1. The length of the CDR3 is 15 residues. V was pared by 6 bases and J by 6 bases, with 8 bases of the junction left unmatched. Germline CDR1 MNHGY, CDR2 SAAAGT. In nucleotides, the CDR3 is TGTGCCAGCAGGGAACCGGGACAGGGGATCAATGAGCAGTTCTTC. Amino acid sequence: CASREPGQGINEQFF.

This clone was recorded only once. The V gene is TRBV18, the J gene TRBJ2-6; 7 bases line up with TRBD1. The CDR3 length is 23 residues. Germline trimming cut 0 bases from V and 4 bases from J; bases unmatched to any gene: 24. Per the germline V gene, CDR1 is KGHSH and CDR2 is LQKENI. CDR3 nucleotide sequence: TGTGCCAGCTCACCACCTACCCCACTCTCTTGGGACAGTGCCCGAGGCGGGGCCAACGTCCTGACTTTC. Encoded protein: CASSPPTPLSWDSARGGANVLTF. The full variable domain, completed using reference TRBV18 and TRBJ2-6, is NAGVMQNPRHLVRRRGQEARLRCSPMKGHSHVYWYRQLPEEGLKFMVYLQKENIIDESGMPKERFSAEFPKEGPSILRIQQVVRGDSAAYFCASSPPTPLSWDSARGGANVLTFGAGSRLTVL.

The chain is built from TRBV15 and TRBJ2-5; possible D gene TRBD1, 5 bases. V lost 2 bases to trimming and J lost 4 bases, with 14 bases between them. CDR1 and CDR2 (germline): LNHNV, YYDKDF (reference sequence). The CDR3 length is 15 residues. DNA of the CDR3: TGTGCCACCAGCAGAAGGGAAGGGGTTGTAGAGACCCAGTACTTC. Encoded protein: CATSRREGVVETQYF.

The genes are TRBV1 and TRBJ2-3; TRBD2, the table's D call, was not compared with the DNA. TRBV1 is described as a pseudogene. This CDR3 is 18 amino acids long. The CDR3 loop is CASSQTLLSGRGADTQYF. The CDR3 DNA reads TGCGCCAGCAGCCAGACCCTCCTTAGCGGGAGAGGCGCAGATACGCAGTATTTT.

This clone was detected a few times. The chain employs TRBV28 and TRBJ2-3; D remains ambiguous. Germline CDR1 is MDHEN and CDR2 is SYDVKM. The CDR3 has 13 amino acids. V was clipped by 2 bases and J by 3 bases, with 6 bases between them. The CDR3 is CASSLIGTDTQYF. The CDR3 DNA reads TGTGCCAGCAGTTTAATCGGTACAGATACGCAGTATTTT.

The chain uses TRBV2 and TRBJ2-7, with 8 bases matching TRBD1. J was trimmed by 5 bases and V by 6 bases; bases with no gene match: 9. The CDR3 consists of 14 residues. Per the germline V gene, CDR1 is SNHLY and CDR2 is FYNNEI. The CDR3 nucleotides are TGTGCCAGCAGGGCCAACAGGGGGTTCCACGAGCAGTACTTC. Its translation: CASRANRGFHEQYF.

This chain connects TRBV28 to TRBJ1-1; TRBD1 aligns across 8 bases. The CDR3 has 16 amino acids. Looked up from germline, CDR1 is MDHEN and CDR2 is SYDVKM. After removal of 6 bases from V and 0 bases from J, the junction contained 9 bases not matched to a gene. CDR3 residues: CASRRQGRAMNTEAFF. CDR3 coding DNA: TGTGCCAGCAGGAGACAGGGGCGGGCTATGAACACTGAAGCTTTCTTT. Combining the CDR3 with reference TRBV28 and TRBJ1-1 gives the whole variable domain DVKVTQSSRYLVKRTGEKVFLECVQDMDHENMFWYRQDPGLGLRLIYFSYDVKMKEKGDIPEGYSVSREKKERFSLILESASTNQTSMYLCASRRQGRAMNTEAFFGQGTRLTVV.

This clone was detected only a few times. V is TRBV23-1 and J is TRBJ2-2; D remains unclear. TRBV23-1 is annotated as an ORF whose role is uncertain. The CDR3 extends over 13 amino acids. Trimming stripped 6 bases from V and 5 bases from J, with 10 bases between. The CDR3 reads CASSLGWTGELFF. The CDR3 nucleotides read TGCGCCAGCAGCTTGGGGTGGACCGGGGAGCTGTTTTTT.

This clone came up a few times. The rearrangement links TRBV6-8 to TRBJ1-5, with 8 positions matching TRBD1. CDR3 length equals 13 residues. The V segment lost 6 bases and the J segment 2 bases; nucleotides outside the gene matches: 0. The germline V gene has CDR1 MNHGY and CDR2 SAAAGT. Written as DNA, the CDR3 is TGTGCCAGCAGGGGACAGGGCAATCAGCCCCAGCATTTT. Its protein product is CASRGQGNQPQHF.

The chain recombines TRBV11-3 with TRBJ1-1; D not resolved. Trimming cost V 1 base and J 3 bases, with 12 bases left between them. Germline V gives CDR1 SGHNT, CDR2 YENEEA. The CDR3 length is 15 residues. The CDR3 is CASSLVPLGYTEAFF. CDR3 nucleotide sequence: TGTGCCAGCAGCTTAGTTCCTCTGGGATACACTGAAGCTTTCTTT.

The chain recombines TRBV29-1 with TRBJ2-5; D ambiguous. The germline V gene encodes CDR1 SQVTM and CDR2 ANQGSEA. The CDR3 extends over 14 amino acids. V gave up 2 bases and J gave up 1 base, with 11 bases separating them. The CDR3 region has the DNA TGCAGCGTTGAAACAAGCAGGACCCAAGAGACCCAGTACTTC. Protein sequence: CSVETSRTQETQYF.

This clone was seen a handful of times. V is TRBV6-8 and J is TRBJ2-2, with a tentative D call TRBD2 (5 bases). The V gene lost 4 bases and the J gene lost 1 base, with 16 bases spanning the gap. There are 17 residues in the CDR3. Germline V gene data show CDR1 as MNHGY and CDR2 as SAAAGT. The CDR3: CASSLSLTRVNTGELFF. The DNA of the CDR3 is TGTGCCAGCAGTTTATCGCTAACTAGGGTGAACACCGGGGAGCTGTTTTTT.

There are many counts of this clone. This chain links TRBV6-8 with TRBJ2-7; D may correspond to TRBD1 or TRBD2 (5 bases each). Germline V gene data show CDR1 as MNHGY and CDR2 as SAAAGT. This CDR3 region has 14 residues. Trimming stripped 5 bases from V and 0 bases from J, with 11 bases between. For the CDR3, the DNA is TGTGCCAGCAGTGGCGAGGGGCCCTCCTACGAGCAGTACTTC. Protein: CASSGEGPSYEQYF.

The rearrangement uses TRBV14 and TRBJ1-2, with 7 nucleotides matching TRBD1. Germline assignment: CDR1 SGHDN and CDR2 FVKESK. The CDR3 contains 18 residues. With 3 bases clipped from V and 2 bases from J, the junction kept 15 bases outside the gene matches. The CDR3 sequence is CASSQLSWDSRDNYGYTF. The CDR3 DNA reads as TGTGCCAGCAGCCAGCTGTCTTGGGACAGTCGGGACAACTATGGCTACACCTTC.

The CDR3 nucleotides are TGCGCCAGCAGCCAAGCATACCTATACCGGGACAGGGGGCTAACAGATACGCAGTATTTT. Translation: CASSQAYLYRDRGLTDTQYF. The V call is TRBV4-1, the J call TRBJ2-3, with TRBD1 identical over 12 bases. Germline values: CDR1 MGHRA, CDR2 YSYEKL. CDR3 size: 20 residues. Trimming cost V 1 base and J 3 bases; bases outside gene matches: 14.

The chain couples TRBV29-1 to TRBJ1-4, with a possible D match to TRBD1 (6 bases). Germline lookup yields CDR1 SQVTM and CDR2 ANQGSEA. CDR3 size: 13 residues. The ends were cut back, 7 bases at V and 8 bases at J, with 17 bases in the middle. The CDR3 reads CSAKDSQGEKLFF. The CDR3 nucleotides are TGCAGCGCCAAGGACAGCCAAGGCGAAAAACTGTTTTTT.

The chain couples TRBV30 to TRBJ2-7, with 12 bases identical to TRBD2. V gave up 7 bases and J gave up 2 bases; unmatched junction bases: 6. The CDR3 loop spans 14 amino acids. Germline V gene lookup returns CDR1 GTSNPN and CDR2 SVGIG (reference sequence). The DNA of the CDR3 is TGTGCCTTTCTGCTAGCGGGAGGGGCCTACGAGCAGTACTTC. It yields the protein CAFLLAGGAYEQYF.

This clone ranks as medium-sized. The gene calls are TRBV6-8 and TRBJ1-5; unclear D gene. This CDR3 region has 15 residues. Germline values: CDR1 MNHGY, CDR2 SAAAGT. V was cut by 5 bases and J by 8 bases, with 19 bases left in between. CDR3 DNA: TGTGCCAGCAGTAAATTGACCTGGGAGGATGAGCCCCAGCATTTT. It encodes CASSKLTWEDEPQHF.

This clone was seen a few times. V gene TRBV7-7 combines with J gene TRBJ2-2; 12 bases line up with TRBD2. There are 16 residues in the CDR3. Germline V gene sequence: CDR1 SSHAT, CDR2 FNYEAQ (reference sequence). J was trimmed by 4 bases and V by 4 bases; bases with no gene match: 4. CDR3 sequence (DNA): TGTGCCAGCAGCTCTAGCGGGGGGGCCGTCACCGGGGAGCTGTTTTTT. Translating gives CASSSSGGAVTGELFF.